These T cell receptor beta chains were read from a single sample in a study of blood T cell repertoires in COVID-19. The protocol was immunoSEQ multiplex PCR, while the TCRdb copy is restricted to in-frame clones and leaves out a portion. In the table there are 150,000 to 200,000 clones, around nine tenths of which are singletons. The sample was peripheral blood. The source of these receptors is a man aged 40-50 years with active or convalescent COVID-19. Each CDR3 is given with its conserved first and last residue.

v_call | cdr3_aa
TRBV16 | CASSQSGGGPELFF
TRBV5-1 | CASSSSDYYEQYF
TRBV2 | CASRGDRDDGELFF
TRBV9 | CASSLGWGVNQPQHF
TRBV4-1 | CASSQGTGSQPQHF
TRBV5-6 | CASSLAGRAGNTIYF
TRBV12-5 | CASGLLDTSGGGTDTQYF
TRBV28 | CASSIDRVAGELFF
TRBV7-8 | CASSLVDKEQYF
TRBV5-1 | CASSLAQGAGGYTF
TRBV19 | CASSPLNRQPQHF
TRBV11-3 | CASSLVAGNYGYTF
TRBV6-5 | CASSYAGQNYEQYF
TRBV10-3 | CAMSSGNTIYF
TRBV15 | CATSRDPGTSYEQYF
TRBV9 | CASSVGGRGPGELFF
TRBV19 | CASGTGANEKLFF
TRBV7-3 | CASSRDPPGQGGNTIYF
TRBV11-2 | CASTRLAGAYNEQFF
TRBV18 | CASSPQLTNQPQHF
TRBV7-8 | CASRPRGAKETQYF
TRBV6-5 | CASSYRAPRGRGYTF
TRBV9 | CASSTGTNYEQYF
TRBV27 | CASSSSTGEVITEAFF
TRBV4-2 | CASSQGQLADSYEQYF
TRBV9 | CASSVGELAGYTF
TRBV30 | CAWRERSGNTIYF
TRBV7-9 | CASSPAELYAGYTF
TRBV2 | CASSGDRVNNEQFF
TRBV3-1/TRBV3-2 | CASSQEVRRGGEQYF
TRBV6-5 | CASTREPGASYEQYF
TRBV7-2 | CASSLYGTGIGQPQHF
TRBV20-1 | CSASPDYEQYF
TRBV9 | CASSVGPETGGHQPQHF
TRBV28 | CASSSAGTGISYEQYF
TRBV5-1 | CASSDRLTGGRADTQYF
TRBV28 | CASSLGSPGFGYTF